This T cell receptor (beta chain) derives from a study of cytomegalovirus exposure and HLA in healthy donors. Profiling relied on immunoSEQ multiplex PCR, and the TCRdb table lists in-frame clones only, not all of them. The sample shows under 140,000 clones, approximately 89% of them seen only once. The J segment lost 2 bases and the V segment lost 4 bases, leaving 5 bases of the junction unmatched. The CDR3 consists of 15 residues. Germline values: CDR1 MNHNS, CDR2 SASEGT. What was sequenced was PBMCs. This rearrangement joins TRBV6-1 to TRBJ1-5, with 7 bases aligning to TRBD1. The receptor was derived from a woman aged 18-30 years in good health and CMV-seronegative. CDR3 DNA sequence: TGTGCCAGCAGTGGAGTCAGGGGGGGCAATCAGCCCCAGCATTTT. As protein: CASSGVRGGNQPQHF.